Listed below are T cell receptor beta chains from one sample, sequenced in a study of technical replicates of blood from a handful of donors. Data came from immunoSEQ multiplex PCR; TCRdb stores just in-frame clones and leaves some out. The table includes around 16,000 clones, roughly 86% detected once. Sequencing was carried out using PBMCs. The receptors were sampled from a human donor in good health. Each CDR3 is given with its conserved first and last residue.

v_call: TRBV10-3
j_call: TRBJ2-1
cdr3_aa: CAISGGLAGSNEQFF

v_call: TRBV5-5
j_call: TRBJ2-6
cdr3_aa: CASSPGTEDNVLTF

v_call: TRBV11-1
j_call: TRBJ1-4
cdr3_aa: CASSLLRSATNEKLFF

v_call: TRBV29-1
j_call: TRBJ2-2
cdr3_aa: CSALAGDDTGELFF

v_call: TRBV5-1
j_call: TRBJ1-2
cdr3_aa: CASSYGTGALSRNGYTF

v_call: TRBV5-1
j_call: TRBJ2-7
cdr3_aa: CASSLGGGSSYEQYF

v_call: TRBV5-1
j_call: TRBJ2-2
cdr3_aa: CASSPEGGNTGELFF

v_call: TRBV30
j_call: TRBJ1-4
cdr3_aa: CAWSVTGGKEKLFF

v_call: TRBV10-3
j_call: TRBJ1-4
cdr3_aa: CAISEGQGATNEKLFF

v_call: TRBV7-8
j_call: TRBJ2-1
cdr3_aa: CASSSSRLVPNEQFF

v_call: TRBV5-8
j_call: TRBJ1-5
cdr3_aa: CASSHGQEHSNQPQHF

v_call: TRBV27
j_call: TRBJ1-2
cdr3_aa: CASSLPGNYGYTF

v_call: TRBV5-1
j_call: TRBJ1-3
cdr3_aa: CASSSGQGNTIYF

v_call: TRBV9
j_call: TRBJ2-5
cdr3_aa: CASSVDRGVGETQYF

v_call: TRBV4-2
j_call: TRBJ1-4
cdr3_aa: CASSQGTGVLEKLFF

v_call: TRBV6-5
j_call: TRBJ2-5
cdr3_aa: CASRGGPETQYF